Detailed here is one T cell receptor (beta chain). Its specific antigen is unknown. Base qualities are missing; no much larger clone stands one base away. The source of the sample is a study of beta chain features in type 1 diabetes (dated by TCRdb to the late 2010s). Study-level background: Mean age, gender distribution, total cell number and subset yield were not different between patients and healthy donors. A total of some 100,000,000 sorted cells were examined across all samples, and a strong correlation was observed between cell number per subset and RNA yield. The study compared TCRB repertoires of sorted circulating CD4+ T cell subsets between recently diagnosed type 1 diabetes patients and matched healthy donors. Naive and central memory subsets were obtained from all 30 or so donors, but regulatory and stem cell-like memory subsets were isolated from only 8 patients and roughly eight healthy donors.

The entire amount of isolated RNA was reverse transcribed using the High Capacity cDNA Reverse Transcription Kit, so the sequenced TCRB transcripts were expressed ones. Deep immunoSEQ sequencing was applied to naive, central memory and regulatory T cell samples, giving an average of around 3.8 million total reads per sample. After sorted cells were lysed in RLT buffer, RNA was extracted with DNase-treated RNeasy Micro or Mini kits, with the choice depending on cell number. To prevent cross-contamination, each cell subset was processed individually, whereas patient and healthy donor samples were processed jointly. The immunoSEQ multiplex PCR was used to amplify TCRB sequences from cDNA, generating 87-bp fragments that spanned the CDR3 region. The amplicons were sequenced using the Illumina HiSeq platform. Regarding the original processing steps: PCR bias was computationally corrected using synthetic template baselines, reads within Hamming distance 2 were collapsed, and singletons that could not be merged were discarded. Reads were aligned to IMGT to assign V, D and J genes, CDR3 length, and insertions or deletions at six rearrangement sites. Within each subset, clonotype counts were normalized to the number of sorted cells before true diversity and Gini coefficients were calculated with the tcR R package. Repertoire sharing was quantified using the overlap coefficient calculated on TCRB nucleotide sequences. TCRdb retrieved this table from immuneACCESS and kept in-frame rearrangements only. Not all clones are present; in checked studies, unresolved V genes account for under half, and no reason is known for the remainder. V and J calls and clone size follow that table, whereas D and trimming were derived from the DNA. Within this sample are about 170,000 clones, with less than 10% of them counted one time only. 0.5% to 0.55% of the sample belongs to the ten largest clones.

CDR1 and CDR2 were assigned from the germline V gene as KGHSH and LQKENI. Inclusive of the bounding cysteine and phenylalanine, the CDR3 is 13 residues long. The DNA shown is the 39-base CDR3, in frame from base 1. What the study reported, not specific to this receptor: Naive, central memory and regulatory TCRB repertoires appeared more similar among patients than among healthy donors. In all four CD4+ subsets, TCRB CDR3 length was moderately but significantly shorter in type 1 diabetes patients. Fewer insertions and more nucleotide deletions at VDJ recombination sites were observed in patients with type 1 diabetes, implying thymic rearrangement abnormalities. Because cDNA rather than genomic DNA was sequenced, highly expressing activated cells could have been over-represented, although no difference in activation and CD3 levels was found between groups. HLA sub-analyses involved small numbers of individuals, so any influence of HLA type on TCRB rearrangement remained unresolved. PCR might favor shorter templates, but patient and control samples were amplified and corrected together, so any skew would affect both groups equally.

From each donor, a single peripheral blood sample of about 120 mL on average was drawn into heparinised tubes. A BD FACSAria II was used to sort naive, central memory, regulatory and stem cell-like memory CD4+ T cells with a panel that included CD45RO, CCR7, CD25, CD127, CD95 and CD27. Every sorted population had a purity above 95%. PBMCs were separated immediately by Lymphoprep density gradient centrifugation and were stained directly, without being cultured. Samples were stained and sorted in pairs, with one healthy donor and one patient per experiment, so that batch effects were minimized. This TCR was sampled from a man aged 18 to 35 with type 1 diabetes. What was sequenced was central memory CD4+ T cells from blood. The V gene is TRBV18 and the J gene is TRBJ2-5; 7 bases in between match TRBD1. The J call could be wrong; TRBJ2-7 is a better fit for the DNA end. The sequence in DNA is TGTGCCAGCTCACTCCAGGGGGCCTACGAGCAGTACTTC. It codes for CASSLQGAYEQYF.